The clone carrying this TCR beta chain was observed a few times. RNA transcripts gave rise to amplified TCR beta CDR3 regions. The HTBI primer set served for first-round RT-PCR of the TCR CDR3. Via MiXCR, TCRdb re-called the multiplex PCR reads, giving one row per CDR3 protein. Counted here are around 420,000 distinct CDR3 sequences, approximately 13% occurring once; the ten biggest clones make up about 5%. This entry comes from a study of T cells in Graves' hyperthyroidism and ophthalmopathy. Trimming took off 5 bases at V and 14 bases at J, with 19 bases between the two ends. CDR1 is LNHDA and CDR2 is SQIVND in the germline V gene (reference sequence). The CDR3 sequence is 14 residues long.

The chain couples TRBV19 to TRBJ1-6; D ambiguous. Specimen: blood. The sequence came from a woman under 30 with Graves' hyperthyroidism. CDR3 nucleotides: TGTGCCAGTAGTGATACAGATGCAGTTGGATCCCTCCACTTT. This translates into CASSDTDAVGSLHF.